Each of the 3 T cell receptor beta chains below was sequenced from the same sample in a study of T cells in Graves' hyperthyroidism and ophthalmopathy. Template material for amplifying TCR beta CDR3 regions consisted of RNA transcripts. Primed by the HTBI set, a first-round RT-PCR was run on the TCR CDR3. TCRdb processed the multiplex PCR reads anew with MiXCR; each CDR3 protein has one entry. The sample has approximately 870,000 distinct CDR3 sequences; 35% to 45% are singletons. Sequencing used blood. These receptors all stem from a man aged 18 to 29 with Graves' hyperthyroidism.

In DNA, the CDR3 is TGCAGTGCCCGGCGCCGGCCTAATGAAAAACTGTTTTTT. Translating gives CSARRRPNEKLFF. The chain employs TRBV20-1 and TRBJ1-4; no clear D gene. V was pared by 6 bases and J by 3 bases, with 11 bases between. Germline CDR1 DFQATT, CDR2 SNEGSKA (reference sequence). The CDR3 covers 13 residues.

This clonotype came up many times. The chain links TRBV24-1 to TRBJ2-5; D might be TRBD1 or TRBD2, each matching 5 bases. CDR3 length: 13 residues. Trimming cost V 4 bases and J 3 bases, with 8 bases left between them. The germline V gene has CDR1 KGHDR and CDR2 SFDVKD. CDR3 coding DNA: TGTGCCACCAGTGAGGGGGAGAAAGAGACCCAGTACTTC. Encoded protein: CATSEGEKETQYF.

This chain uses TRBV20-1 with TRBJ2-5; 7 bases line up with TRBD1. The CDR3 spans 15 residues. V shed 3 bases and J 1 base; nucleotides not matched to a gene: 8. Germline CDR1 DFQATT, CDR2 SNEGSKA (reference sequence). This chain's CDR3 is CSASANTGVQETQYF. The CDR3 region has the DNA TGCAGTGCTAGCGCTAATACAGGGGTCCAAGAGACCCAGTACTTC.